This T cell receptor beta chain was found in a study of T cells in Graves' hyperthyroidism and ophthalmopathy. The study's findings and limits: Researchers report that a 13 V-J model separated ophthalmopathy from stable hyperthyroidism. Most thyroid-expanded clonotypes above 0.001 were also found in blood.

This clonotype showed up many times. What it recognizes is unknown. This CDR3 region has 14 residues. Deletions cut 4 bases from V and 3 bases from J, with 10 bases between. The germline gives CDR1 ENHRY, CDR2 SYGVKD. Not enrolled were patients with uncontrolled infection, other autoimmune disease, pregnancy or lactation. Using more than 7.5 ml of fresh peripheral blood, PBMCs were prepared. There were TCR beta CDR3 regions amplified from RNA transcripts. The TCR CDR3 was amplified in a first-round RT-PCR using the HTBI primer set. TCRdb re-derived calls from the multiplex PCR reads in MiXCR, one entry per CDR3 protein. The sample has roughly 350,000 distinct CDR3 sequences, about an eighth seen once.

The receptor comes from a woman in her thirties or forties with Graves' ophthalmopathy. The sample was blood. This rearrangement joins TRBV10-3 to TRBJ1-5, with D maybe TRBD1 (5 bases). The CDR3 loop is CAISGDSNNQPQHF. The CDR3 region has the DNA TGTGCCATCAGTGGAGACAGCAACAATCAGCCCCAGCATTTT.